What follows describes a single T cell receptor beta chain. Libraries were prepared by immunoSEQ multiplex PCR; TCRdb keeps only in-frame clonotypes and omits some of them. This table has 100,000 to 150,000 clones, 90% appearing once. This sample was taken from a study of T cell responses to AZD1222 COVID-19 vaccine. The sequence was collected from an adult in good health. This specimen consisted of peripheral blood, obtained on day 0 of AZD1222 vaccination.

The CDR3 spells CASSYSTETYEQYF. The CDR3 nucleotides read TGTGCCAGCAGTTACTCGACCGAAACATACGAGCAGTACTTC. The genes are TRBV6-5 and TRBJ2-7; D unclear. The V and J ends lost 0 bases and 4 bases respectively, with 10 bases between them. CDR3 size: 14 residues. CDR1 and CDR2 (germline): MNHEY, SVGAGI.